This record covers a single T cell receptor (beta chain). Its antigen is unknown. In preparing each TCR library, approximately 3,500 ng of total RNA was used. UMIs that included a 6-nucleotide sample barcode were added by template switching, which took place during cDNA synthesis. TCRdb re-called the 5' RACE reads and shows each CDR3 protein once, DNA omitted. The table counts a few hundred thousand distinct CDR3 sequences; about 2.3% lies in the top ten. The data originate from a study of monozygotic twins with inflammatory bowel disease. The study, taken as a whole, reports: Whereas healthy co-twins had higher TCRbeta diversity (inverse Simpson), IBD patients had lower diversity.

The CDR3 extends over 15 amino acids. V is TRBV12-3 or TRBV12-4 and J is TRBJ2-2; TCRdb returns TRBD1, unconfirmable since there is no DNA. This sequence originates from a human donor with ulcerative colitis or Crohn's disease, or a healthy co-twin of an affected twin (not recorded which). Sample: blood. The CDR3 sequence: CASSPRGGITGELFF.